This is a list of T cell receptor beta chains from one sample in a study of blood T cell repertoires in COVID-19. Sequenced by immunoSEQ multiplex PCR; TCRdb stores in-frame clones only, minus some. The sample records 200,000 to 250,000 clones, around 90% being singletons. Source material: peripheral blood. These receptors were obtained from an older woman with active or convalescent COVID-19. CDR3s include the opening cysteine and the closing phenylalanine or tryptophan. Fields, in order: V gene, clone size, J gene, D gene, CDR3 protein, CDR3 DNA. The D gene is left open where the match is weak. Expanded clones get a size class; other rows say once, few or many, or leave the size out.

TRBV19	NA	TRBJ1-1	NA	CASSIDRGNTEAFF	TGTGCCAGTAGTATAGACAGGGGAAACACTGAAGCTTTCTTT
TRBV7-9	NA	TRBJ1-2	NA	CASSSVTGTYGYTF	TGTGCCAGCAGCTCCGTAACAGGGACCTATGGCTACACCTTC
TRBV19	once	TRBJ2-7	NA	CASSPNRDEQYF	TGTGCCAGTAGCCCCAACAGGGACGAGCAGTACTTC
TRBV24-1	NA	TRBJ1-2	NA	CATSDVGQNGYTF	TGTGCCACCAGTGACGTCGGACAAAATGGCTACACCTTC
TRBV2	NA	TRBJ2-7	TRBD1	CASSPLQGASGEQYF	TGTGCCAGCAGTCCCCTACAGGGGGCGTCGGGGGAGCAGTACTTC
TRBV5-4	NA	TRBJ2-1	NA	CASSLRGGRNEQFF	TGTGCCAGCAGCTTGAGGGGGGGCCGGAATGAGCAGTTCTTC
TRBV19	once	TRBJ1-2	NA	CASSIVGVDYGYTF	TGTGCCAGTAGTATAGTCGGGGTTGACTATGGCTACACCTTC
TRBV18	NA	TRBJ2-1	TRBD1	CASSVRDSNEQFF	TGTGCCAGCTCAGTGAGGGACAGTAATGAGCAGTTCTTC
TRBV4-1	NA	TRBJ2-1	TRBD2	CASSQAGAGGNEQFF	TGCGCCAGCAGCCAAGCAGGCGCGGGGGGTAATGAGCAGTTCTTC
TRBV9	NA	TRBJ1-3	TRBD1	CASSVDTGAGNTIYF	TGTGCCAGCAGCGTAGATACAGGGGCTGGAAACACCATATATTTT
TRBV7-2	NA	TRBJ2-4	NA	CASSWVTGFGKNIQYF	TGTGCCAGCAGCTGGGTAACAGGGTTTGGGAAAAACATTCAGTACTTC
TRBV29-1	NA	TRBJ1-1	NA	CSVERTPTGTEAFF	TGCAGCGTTGAGCGGACTCCTACGGGGACTGAAGCTTTCTTT
TRBV27	NA	TRBJ1-2	NA	CASSSNAGFGDTF	TGTGCCAGCAGTTCTAATGCGGGCTTCGGGGACACCTTC
TRBV29-1	NA	TRBJ1-1	NA	CSVASGINTEAFF	TGCAGCGTTGCATCAGGTATTAACACTGAAGCTTTCTTT
TRBV3-1/TRBV3-2	NA	TRBJ1-6	TRBD1	CASSQGHPLGTANSPLYF	TGTGCCAGCAGCCAAGGACACCCCTTGGGGACAGCAAATTCACCCCTCTACTTT
TRBV5-6	NA	TRBJ1-6	TRBD1	CASSYPQGEYSPLHF	TGTGCCAGCAGCTACCCCCAGGGGGAATATTCACCCCTCCACTTT
TRBV4-3	NA	TRBJ2-3	TRBD2	CASSQTSGGSTDTQYF	TGCGCCAGCAGCCAGACTAGCGGGGGGTCCACAGATACGCAGTATTTT
TRBV4-3	NA	TRBJ2-3	TRBD2	CASSQDGRGAFTDTQYF	TGCGCCAGCAGCCAAGATGGGCGGGGGGCATTCACAGATACGCAGTATTTT
TRBV3-1/TRBV3-2	NA	TRBJ1-5	NA	CASSQDSLLNQPQHF	TGTGCCAGCAGCCAAGATTCCCTCCTCAATCAGCCCCAGCATTTT
TRBV3-1/TRBV3-2	NA	TRBJ2-6	TRBD1	CASSPPGQANSGANVLTF	TGTGCCAGCAGCCCCCCGGGACAGGCAAACTCTGGGGCCAACGTCCTGACTTTC
TRBV19	NA	TRBJ1-1	NA	CASSGKNTEAFF	TGTGCCAGTAGTGGCAAGAACACTGAAGCTTTCTTT
TRBV7-6	NA	TRBJ1-2	TRBD1	CASSLVGRDRGDYGYTF	TGTGCCAGCAGCTTAGTGGGACGGGACAGAGGCGACTATGGCTACACCTTC
TRBV27	few	TRBJ1-2	TRBD1	CASSKGQGSYGYTF	TGTGCCAGCAGTAAGGGACAGGGGTCCTATGGCTACACCTTC
TRBV27	NA	TRBJ1-2	NA	CASSLGRGQFAVYGYTF	TGTGCCAGCAGTTTAGGCAGGGGCCAATTCGCCGTCTATGGCTACACCTTC
TRBV6-2/TRBV6-3	NA	TRBJ2-5	TRBD1	CASSSFPPGTGGYNETQYF	TGTGCCAGCAGTTCCTTCCCCCCCGGGACAGGGGGTTATAATGAGACCCAGTACTTC
TRBV7-8	NA	TRBJ1-2	TRBD1	CASSNRGRFYGYTF	TGTGCCAGTAGTAACAGGGGGAGGTTCTATGGCTACACCTTC